The rows below give T cell receptor beta chains drawn from one sample of a study of radiation and T cells in renal cell carcinoma. Sequencing was performed with immunoSEQ multiplex PCR; in TCRdb, only in-frame clones are kept and a portion is missing. The sample lists fewer than 200,000 clones, approximately 90% occurring once. The sequences come from blood, collected from a patient whose treatment included radiotherapy and nephrectomy. These receptors were collected from a woman between 50 and 59 years old with renal cell carcinoma. Both conserved end residues are part of each CDR3. D genes are given only for firm matches. The listing skips clone size in some rows; elsewhere it reads once, few, many or a size class.

v_gene: TRBV19
abundance: -
d_gene: -
j_gene: TRBJ2-5
CDR3nt: TGTGCCAGTAGTATCGGCGGGTTGATACAAGAGACCCAGTACTTC
CDR3aa: CASSIGGLIQETQYF

v_gene: TRBV29-1
abundance: -
d_gene: -
j_gene: TRBJ2-1
CDR3nt: TGCAGCGTCCTCCTTGGGTCTCGCTCCTACAATGAGCAGTTCTTC
CDR3aa: CSVLLGSRSYNEQFF

v_gene: TRBV5-1
abundance: -
d_gene: -
j_gene: TRBJ2-2
CDR3nt: TGCGCCAGCAGCTTTGATGGGAACACCGGGGAGCTGTTTTTT
CDR3aa: CASSFDGNTGELFF

v_gene: TRBV6-5
abundance: -
d_gene: -
j_gene: TRBJ2-7
CDR3nt: TGTGCCAGCAGTTACGAGGGCAGGGGTATCGACGAGCAGTACTTC
CDR3aa: CASSYEGRGIDEQYF

v_gene: TRBV7-3
abundance: -
d_gene: TRBD1
j_gene: TRBJ2-6
CDR3nt: TGTGCCAGCAGCACCGTAGGGGGCAGGTCTGGGGCCAACGTCCTGACTTTC
CDR3aa: CASSTVGGRSGANVLTF

v_gene: TRBV7-6
abundance: few
d_gene: -
j_gene: TRBJ2-7
CDR3nt: TGTGCCAGCAGCTTAGGAGGCCAGACGTCCTACGAGCAGTACTTC
CDR3aa: CASSLGGQTSYEQYF

v_gene: TRBV6-5
abundance: -
d_gene: TRBD1
j_gene: TRBJ1-4
CDR3nt: TGTGCCAACCCACACGACGACAGGGTTGGTGAAAAACTGTTTTTT
CDR3aa: CANPHDDRVGEKLFF

v_gene: TRBV16
abundance: -
d_gene: -
j_gene: TRBJ1-4
CDR3nt: TGTGCGAGCATGGATCTTACCGGGACACTCAATGAAAAACTGTTTTTT
CDR3aa: CASMDLTGTLNEKLFF

v_gene: TRBV19
abundance: -
d_gene: -
j_gene: TRBJ1-5
CDR3nt: TGTGCCAGTAGCCCCAGGGGAGATAGCAATCAGCCCCAGCATTTT
CDR3aa: CASSPRGDSNQPQHF

v_gene: TRBV5-1
abundance: -
d_gene: -
j_gene: TRBJ2-2
CDR3nt: TGCGCCAGCAGCTTGGACTCGTTGATGAACACCGGGGAGCTGTTTTTT
CDR3aa: CASSLDSLMNTGELFF

v_gene: TRBV11-2
abundance: many
d_gene: TRBD1
j_gene: TRBJ1-5
CDR3nt: TGTGCCAGCAGCAAAAGAACAGGGGTGAATCAGCCCCAGCATTTT
CDR3aa: CASSKRTGVNQPQHF

v_gene: TRBV7-2
abundance: -
d_gene: TRBD2
j_gene: TRBJ2-7
CDR3nt: TGTGCCAGCAGCACCCGGACTAGCGGGGGCCTCTACGAGCAGTACTTC
CDR3aa: CASSTRTSGGLYEQYF

v_gene: TRBV6-6
abundance: -
d_gene: -
j_gene: TRBJ2-7
CDR3nt: TGTGCCAGCAGTCCACAGGGAAGTCCCGAGCAGTACTTC
CDR3aa: CASSPQGSPEQYF

v_gene: TRBV9
abundance: -
d_gene: -
j_gene: TRBJ1-2
CDR3nt: TGTGCCAGCAGCGTAGGCGGGGATCCTATGGGCTACGACTATGGCTACACCTTC
CDR3aa: CASSVGGDPMGYDYGYTF

v_gene: TRBV4-3
abundance: once
d_gene: -
j_gene: TRBJ2-5
CDR3nt: TGCGCCAGCAGCCAAGGGGCCTTTCAAGAGACCCAGTACTTC
CDR3aa: CASSQGAFQETQYF

v_gene: TRBV10-2
abundance: once
d_gene: -
j_gene: TRBJ1-5
CDR3nt: TGCGCCAGCTCCGAGGCGTATCAGCCCCAGCATTTT
CDR3aa: CASSEAYQPQHF

v_gene: TRBV6-6
abundance: -
d_gene: -
j_gene: TRBJ1-4
CDR3nt: TGTGCCAGCAGTCCCTCTAATGAAAAACTGTTTTTT
CDR3aa: CASSPSNEKLFF

v_gene: TRBV13
abundance: -
d_gene: -
j_gene: TRBJ1-2
CDR3nt: TGTGCCAGCAGCTTAGGCGGTGTCTCTGGCTACACCTTC
CDR3aa: CASSLGGVSGYTF

v_gene: TRBV10-3
abundance: -
d_gene: TRBD2
j_gene: TRBJ2-1
CDR3nt: TGTGCCATCAGTGAGGTCGGGACACGGCTCCCGGGACTAGCGGGGGGCCGGGGAACTTCCGAGCAGTTCTTC
CDR3aa: CAISEVGTRLPGLAGGRGTSEQFF

v_gene: TRBV5-1
abundance: -
d_gene: -
j_gene: TRBJ1-5
CDR3nt: TGCGCCAGCAGCTTGGAAAGTGGGGGCTATCAGCCCCAGCATTTT
CDR3aa: CASSLESGGYQPQHF

v_gene: TRBV29-1
abundance: -
d_gene: -
j_gene: TRBJ1-1
CDR3nt: TGCAGCGCCTACAGGAGCCAGAACACTGAAGCTTTCTTT
CDR3aa: CSAYRSQNTEAFF

v_gene: TRBV9
abundance: -
d_gene: -
j_gene: TRBJ1-6
CDR3nt: TGTGCCAGCAGCGTAGATCCTAGCTCCTATAATTCACCCCTCCACTTT
CDR3aa: CASSVDPSSYNSPLHF

v_gene: TRBV4-3
abundance: -
d_gene: TRBD1
j_gene: TRBJ2-3
CDR3nt: TGCGCCAGCAGCCATGACAGGGGGCCTATGGATACGCAGTATTTT
CDR3aa: CASSHDRGPMDTQYF

v_gene: TRBV7-3
abundance: -
d_gene: -
j_gene: TRBJ2-1
CDR3nt: TGTGCCAGCAGCCTAAACTCTGGGACGGACAATGAGCAGTTCTTC
CDR3aa: CASSLNSGTDNEQFF

v_gene: TRBV7-2
abundance: -
d_gene: TRBD2
j_gene: TRBJ2-7
CDR3nt: TGTGCCAGCAGCCCTTCTAGCGGGAGGTCCTACGAGCAGTACTTC
CDR3aa: CASSPSSGRSYEQYF

v_gene: TRBV18
abundance: -
d_gene: TRBD2
j_gene: TRBJ2-3
CDR3nt: TGTGCCAGCTCACGACTAGCGGGGGGCGTCACAGATACGCAGTATTTT
CDR3aa: CASSRLAGGVTDTQYF

v_gene: TRBV5-1
abundance: once
d_gene: TRBD1
j_gene: TRBJ1-1
CDR3nt: TGCGCCAGCAGCATAGGGCCGGGACAGATGAACACTGAAGCTTTCTTT
CDR3aa: CASSIGPGQMNTEAFF

v_gene: TRBV6-5
abundance: -
d_gene: TRBD2
j_gene: TRBJ2-5
CDR3nt: TGTGCCAGCAGTTCCCTGGTAGCGGGGGTTCGAGAGACCCAGTACTTC
CDR3aa: CASSSLVAGVRETQYF